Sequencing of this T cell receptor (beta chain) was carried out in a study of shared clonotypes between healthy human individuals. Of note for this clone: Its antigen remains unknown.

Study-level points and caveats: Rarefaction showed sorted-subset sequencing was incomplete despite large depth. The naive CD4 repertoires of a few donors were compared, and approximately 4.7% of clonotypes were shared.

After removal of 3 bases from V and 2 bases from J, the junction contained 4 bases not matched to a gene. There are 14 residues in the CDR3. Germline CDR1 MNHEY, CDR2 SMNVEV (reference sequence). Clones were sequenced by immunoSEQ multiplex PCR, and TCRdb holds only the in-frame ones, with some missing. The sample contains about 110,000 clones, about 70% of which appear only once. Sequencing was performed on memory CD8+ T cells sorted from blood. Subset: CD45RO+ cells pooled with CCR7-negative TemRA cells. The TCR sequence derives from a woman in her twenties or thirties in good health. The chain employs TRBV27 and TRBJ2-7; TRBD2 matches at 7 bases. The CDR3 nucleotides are TGTGCCAGCAGTTTGGAAGCGGGGACCTACGAGCAGTACTTC. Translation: CASSLEAGTYEQYF.